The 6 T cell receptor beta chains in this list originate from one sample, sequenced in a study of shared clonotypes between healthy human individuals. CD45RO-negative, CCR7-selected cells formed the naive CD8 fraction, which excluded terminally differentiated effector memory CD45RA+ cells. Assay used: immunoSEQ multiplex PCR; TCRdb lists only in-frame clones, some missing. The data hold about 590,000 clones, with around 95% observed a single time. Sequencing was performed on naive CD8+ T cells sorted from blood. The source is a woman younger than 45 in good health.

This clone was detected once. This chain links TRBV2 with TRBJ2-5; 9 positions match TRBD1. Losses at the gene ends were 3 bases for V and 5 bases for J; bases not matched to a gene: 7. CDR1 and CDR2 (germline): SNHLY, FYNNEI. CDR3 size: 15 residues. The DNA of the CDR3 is TGTGCCAGCAGTGAGCCTGGGACAGGGATGGAGACCCAGTACTTC. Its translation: CASSEPGTGMETQYF.

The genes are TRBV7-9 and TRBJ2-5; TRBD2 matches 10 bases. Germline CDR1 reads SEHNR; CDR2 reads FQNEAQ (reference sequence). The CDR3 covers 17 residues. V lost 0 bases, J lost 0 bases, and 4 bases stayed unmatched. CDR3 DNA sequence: TGTGCCAGCAGCTTAGCAGCGGGAGGGCCGGACCAAGAGACCCAGTACTTC. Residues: CASSLAAGGPDQETQYF.

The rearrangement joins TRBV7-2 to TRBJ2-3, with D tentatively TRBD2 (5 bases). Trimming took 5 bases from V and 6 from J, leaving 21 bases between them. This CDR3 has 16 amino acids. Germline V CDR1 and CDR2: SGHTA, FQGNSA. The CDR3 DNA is TGTGCCAGCAGCCTGAGAACTAGTATCAATTTGGATACGCAGTATTTT. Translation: CASSLRTSINLDTQYF.

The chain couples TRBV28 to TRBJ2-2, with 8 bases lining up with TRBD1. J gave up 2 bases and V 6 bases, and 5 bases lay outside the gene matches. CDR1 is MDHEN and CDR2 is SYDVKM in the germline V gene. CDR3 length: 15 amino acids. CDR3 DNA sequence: TGTGCCAGCAGCTCCGGACAGGGAAACACCGGGGAGCTGTTTTTT. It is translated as CASSSGQGNTGELFF.

Here the CDR3 reads CASSSGGEAYNQPQHF. Written as DNA, the CDR3 is TGTGCCAGCAGTTCGGGTGGGGAGGCCTACAATCAGCCCCAGCATTTT. The chain recombines TRBV6-6 with TRBJ1-5; D gene unclear. Germline V gene sequence: CDR1 MNHNY, CDR2 SVGAGI (reference sequence). CDR3 length: 16 amino acids. V was trimmed by 4 bases and J by 3 bases, leaving 16 bases between them.

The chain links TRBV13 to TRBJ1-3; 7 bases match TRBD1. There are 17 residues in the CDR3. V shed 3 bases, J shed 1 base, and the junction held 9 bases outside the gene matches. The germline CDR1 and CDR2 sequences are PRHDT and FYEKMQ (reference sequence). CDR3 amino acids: CASSFKTGIGSGNTIYF. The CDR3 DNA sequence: TGTGCCAGCAGCTTCAAGACAGGGATAGGGTCTGGAAACACCATATATTTT.